This T cell receptor beta chain was recovered during a study of T cells in Graves' hyperthyroidism and ophthalmopathy. Findings and caveats of the study: Model-based prediction identified ophthalmopathy a median 6.5 months prior to its onset. A model of 13 V-J features distinguished ophthalmopathy from stable hyperthyroidism.

This clonotype was detected ten times or more. No antigen is known for it. Amplified TCR beta CDR3 regions came from RNA transcripts. Using the HTBI primer set, a first-round RT-PCR was run on the TCR CDR3. A single record per CDR3 protein comes from TCRdb applying MiXCR to the multiplex PCR reads. Of about 360,000 distinct CDR3 sequences listed, around 14% are singletons. Patients aged 18 to 65 had newly diagnosed hyperthyroidism of under 2 months' duration. Every diagnosis used clinical symptoms, serum thyroxine and TRAb, thyroid ultrasound and orbital computed tomography. Specimen: blood. The sequence was collected from a woman younger than 30 with Graves' hyperthyroidism.

The CDR3 region has the DNA TGTGCCAGCAGCTTACAACTAGCGGGACAAGAGACCCAGTACTTC. This translates into CASSLQLAGQETQYF. The gene calls are TRBV13 and TRBJ2-5, with 10 bases that match TRBD2. Germline V gene sequence: CDR1 PRHDT, CDR2 FYEKMQ (reference sequence). The CDR3 spans 15 residues. The J segment lost 2 bases and the V segment lost 2 bases, leaving 2 bases of the junction unmatched.